This paragraph reports one T cell receptor beta chain. This specimen comes from a study of T cell clones after liver transplantation. Using immunoSEQ multiplex PCR, the repertoire was profiled, and TCRdb retains in-frame clones only, with some absent. The profile shows over 45,000 clones, 55% to 75% of them singletons. With 4 bases clipped from V and 2 bases from J, the junction kept 9 bases outside the gene matches. Germline V gene sequence: CDR1 SGHDT, CDR2 YYEEEE. CDR3 length: 16 amino acids. The source material was CD4+ T cells from blood, sampled approximately 54 months after liver transplant. The sequence came from a human patient who received a liver transplant. Part of the T cell pool may stem from the graft donor. The chain has TRBV5-6 and TRBJ1-1; 9 bases agree with TRBD1. CDR3 region: CASSRKDRGRNTEAFF. DNA for the CDR3: TGTGCCAGCAGCCGTAAGGACAGGGGTCGAAACACTGAAGCTTTCTTT.